This section outlines one T cell receptor (beta chain) sequence together with its context. These data come from a study of blood T cell repertoires in COVID-19. Study-level information: Nucleic acid was either cDNA or gDNA, and it came from T cells, B-cell-depleted T cells, or PBMCs.

TCRdb's copy holds only in-frame clones and misses some; the assay was immunoSEQ multiplex PCR. The sample yields about 120,000 clones, 75% to 90% seen once. The CDR3 sequence is 15 residues long. The V segment lost 4 bases and the J segment 4 bases; nucleotides outside the gene matches: 10. The germline V gene encodes CDR1 MDHEN and CDR2 SYDVKM. The sequence came from a woman between 70 and 85 years old with acute or convalescent COVID-19. The sequenced sample was peripheral blood. The rearrangement links TRBV28 to TRBJ2-7, with 7 bases matching TRBD1. CDR3: CASSSTGDSRYEQYF. CDR3 in DNA: TGTGCCAGCAGTTCCACAGGGGATTCTCGATACGAGCAGTACTTC.